One sample yielded the 17 T cell receptor beta chains listed below, sequenced in a study of T cells after yellow fever vaccination. TCRdb used MiXCR to reprocess the 5' RACE reads, holding one entry per CDR3 protein. The sample shows hundreds of thousands of distinct CDR3 sequences, more than 9% of them seen only once. Sequences were derived from PBMCs, sampled on the day of the yellow fever booster vaccination. Source of these receptors: a man under 40 who received the YFV17D yellow fever vaccine.

The chain uses TRBV9 and TRBJ2-3; D unresolved. The CDR3 consists of 14 residues. Trimming removed 1 base at V and 2 bases at J, with 8 bases between. Germline V gene lookup returns CDR1 SGDLS and CDR2 YYNGEE. This CDR3 is CASSVQSATDTQYF. Here the CDR3 DNA reads TGTGCCAGCAGCGTACAAAGCGCCACAGATACGCAGTATTTT.

This clonotype turned up a few times. The gene calls are TRBV2 and TRBJ2-3; unclear D gene. The CDR3 loop spans 14 amino acids. V gave up 0 bases and J gave up 5 bases, with 9 bases separating them. Germline V gives CDR1 SNHLY, CDR2 FYNNEI. The CDR3 reads CASSEALPGDTQYF. The DNA of the CDR3 is TGTGCCAGCAGTGAAGCGCTCCCAGGAGATACGCAGTATTTT.

The chain recombines TRBV6-5 with TRBJ1-1, with a weak D call TRBD1 (5 bases). The CDR3 covers 11 residues. Trimming took 2 bases from V and 8 from J, leaving 6 bases between them. CDR1 is MNHEY and CDR2 is SVGAGI in the germline V gene. The CDR3 loop is CASSYGAEAFF. In DNA form, the CDR3 reads TGTGCCAGCAGTTACGGGGCCGAAGCTTTCTTT.

This clonotype has more than one count but fewer than ten. The chain combines TRBV20-1 with TRBJ2-2; 7 bases line up with TRBD2. The length of the CDR3 is 17 residues. Germline CDR1 reads DFQATT; CDR2 reads SNEGSKA (reference sequence). The junction had 8 bases not matched to a gene; V was cut back by 0 bases and J by 1 base. CDR3 amino acids: CSARDVTGGRNTGELFF. CDR3 sequence (DNA): TGCAGTGCTAGAGATGTTACGGGCGGGAGGAACACCGGGGAGCTGTTTTTT.

This clonotype turned up a few times. J is TRBJ1-1 and V is TRBV29-1; 7 bases are shared with TRBD1. The V segment lost 6 bases and the J segment 1 base; nucleotides outside the gene matches: 11. This CDR3 is 15 amino acids long. Germline CDR1 and CDR2: SQVTM and ANQGSEA. CDR3: CSVATGPGANTEAFF. The CDR3 DNA sequence: TGCAGCGTGGCGACAGGGCCTGGTGCGAACACTGAAGCTTTCTTT.

This clonotype was counted a few times. The chain employs TRBV20-1 and TRBJ2-7; 9 positions match TRBD2. The CDR3 has 14 amino acids. The trim removed 4 bases at V and 0 bases at J, leaving 4 bases unmatched. The germline V gene encodes CDR1 DFQATT and CDR2 SNEGSKA (reference sequence). CDR3 nucleotide sequence: TGCAGTGCTACCCTAGCGGGGCCCTCCTACGAGCAGTACTTC. Translated, it gives CSATLAGPSYEQYF.

This chain joins TRBV7-9 and TRBJ2-7; TRBD2 agrees at 8 bases. The CDR3 consists of 15 residues. Per the germline V gene, CDR1 is SEHNR and CDR2 is FQNEAQ (reference sequence). The ends lost 5 bases at V and 4 bases at J; junction bases unmatched: 10. The CDR3 sequence is CASSQRTSRSYEQYF. The CDR3, as DNA: TGTGCCAGCAGCCAACGGACTAGCAGATCATACGAGCAGTACTTC.

This clonotype has just a few counts. The chain recombines TRBV3-1 with TRBJ2-4, with D tentatively TRBD2 (6 bases). Germline assignment: CDR1 LGHDT and CDR2 YNNKEL (reference sequence). V was clipped by 8 bases and J by 5 bases, with 16 bases between them. The CDR3 length is 14 residues. The CDR3 sequence: CASCAAGTENIQYF. DNA of the CDR3: TGTGCCAGCTGCGCGGCGGGAACAGAAAACATTCAGTACTTC.

J is TRBJ2-3 and V is TRBV5-6; D is unresolved. CDR3 length equals 15 residues. CDR1 is SGHDT, CDR2 YYEEEE, per germline. Trimming removed 4 bases at V and 2 bases at J, with 14 bases between. In DNA form, the CDR3 reads TGTGCCAGCAGCCGGCGGCGGACCTTCACAGATACGCAGTATTTT. This codes for CASSRRRTFTDTQYF.

This clonotype was counted only a few times. V and J are TRBV4-3 and TRBJ2-7, with D possibly TRBD2 on 6 matching bases. Trimming took 4 bases from V and 1 from J, leaving 11 bases between them. This CDR3 is built from 14 residues. CDR1 LGHNA and CDR2 YSLEER come from the germline V gene. CDR3 coding DNA: TGCGCCAGCAGCCGCGTTCTAGCGTCCTACGAGCAGTACTTC. Residues: CASSRVLASYEQYF.

This clonotype was seen only a few times. The genes are TRBV7-2 and TRBJ2-7, with D perhaps matching TRBD2 (5 bases). The V gene lost 4 bases and the J gene lost 9 bases, with 28 bases spanning the gap. The length of the CDR3 is 17 residues. The germline V gene has CDR1 SGHTA and CDR2 FQGNSA. The CDR3 region is CASSSTGFSSTPLPQYF. In nucleotides, the CDR3 is TGTGCCAGCAGCTCGACGGGATTTTCTTCAACCCCCCTTCCGCAGTACTTC.

The chain recombines TRBV7-9 with TRBJ2-7; 8 nucleotides line up with TRBD2. CDR1 SEHNR and CDR2 FQNEAQ come from the germline V gene (reference sequence). V dropped 5 bases and J dropped 5; count of bases not matched to a gene: 11. CDR3 size: 15 residues. The CDR3 DNA follows: TGTGCCAGCAGCCCCGGACTAGCCCTAGCCGACGAGCAGTACTTC. Translating gives CASSPGLALADEQYF.

The chain's CDR3 is CASSRRGTWMVGDTGGGTQYF. The DNA of the CDR3 is TGTGCCAGCTCACGACGGGGAACCTGGATGGTTGGGGACACCGGGGGAGGTACGCAGTATTTT. This chain uses TRBV18 with TRBJ2-3; perhaps D is TRBD1 or TRBD2 (6 bases each). V lost 4 bases to trimming and J lost 8 bases, with 37 bases between them. Germline values: CDR1 KGHSH, CDR2 LQKENI. This CDR3 region has 21 residues.

This clonotype was counted a few times. This chain joins TRBV7-6 and TRBJ1-5; 7 positions match TRBD1. CDR1 is SGHVS and CDR2 is FNYEAQ in the germline V gene. V was clipped by 1 base and J by 0 bases; unmatched bases: 6. The CDR3 spans 17 residues. This CDR3 reads CASSLGGGQDSNQPQHF. As DNA, the CDR3 is TGTGCCAGCAGCTTAGGAGGGGGCCAGGATAGCAATCAGCCCCAGCATTTT.

The rearrangement uses TRBV27 and TRBJ2-3; 9 bases align to TRBD2. V lost 4 bases and J lost 8; bases outside the gene matches: 7. This CDR3 has 14 amino acids. The germline V gene encodes CDR1 MNHEY and CDR2 SMNVEV (reference sequence). The CDR3, as DNA: TGTGCCAGCAGTTCCACCGGGACTAGCCTTACGCAGTATTTT. Its protein is CASSSTGTSLTQYF.

The chain employs TRBV24-1 and TRBJ2-3; D gene uncertain. The CDR3 is 14 amino acids. Deletions cut 0 bases from V and 3 bases from J, with 6 bases between. Per germline, CDR1 KGHDR and CDR2 SFDVKD. The CDR3 nucleotides read TGTGCCACCAGTGATTTGCAACTTACAGATACGCAGTATTTT. This encodes CATSDLQLTDTQYF.

The rearrangement links TRBV20-1 to TRBJ1-1; D is possibly TRBD1 (5 bases). V shed 3 bases and J shed 4 bases, with 12 bases lying between them. The V gene's germline CDR1 is DFQATT and CDR2 SNEGSKA (reference sequence). This CDR3 has 13 residues. In DNA, the CDR3 is TGCAGTGCTAGCTTTCAGGGTTTCACTGAAGCTTTCTTT. Translated: CSASFQGFTEAFF.